One sample yielded the 8 T cell receptor beta chains listed below, sequenced in a study of Ad26.COV2.S vaccination and SARS-CoV-2 variants. Treatment given: some 19 received Ad26.COV2.S at low or high dose, single or two shots; 5 received placebo; per-sample allocation not given. Vaccine and placebo recipients were sampled on day 63 after the first injection. This table comes from immunoSEQ multiplex PCR, and its TCRdb copy is limited to in-frame clones, with some not included. The sample holds 250,000 or so clones, 87% seen once. The sequencing used peripheral blood, collected in a trial of Ad26.COV2.S vaccine versus placebo. The receptors stem from a person between 18 and 59 years old who received the Ad26.COV2.S COVID-19 vaccine or a placebo.

The gene calls are TRBV9 and TRBJ2-3, with D tentatively TRBD2 (5 bases). Per the germline V gene, CDR1 is SGDLS and CDR2 is YYNGEE. The V gene lost 1 base and the J gene lost 0 bases, with 12 bases spanning the gap. The CDR3 consists of 16 residues. The CDR3 loop reads CASSVRSGTSTDTQYF. The CDR3 DNA reads as TGTGCCAGCAGCGTAAGGAGCGGAACGAGCACAGATACGCAGTATTTT. Looking up the rest from reference TRBV9 and TRBJ2-3 gives the full variable domain: DSGVTQTPKHLITATGQRVTLRCSPRSGDLSVYWYQQSLDQGLQFLIQYYNGEERAKGNILERFSAQQFPDLHSELNLSSLELGDSALYFCASSVRSGTSTDTQYFGPGTRLTVL.

This clone appeared a single time. The chain carries TRBV29-1 and TRBJ1-4; D is uncertain. Germline assignment: CDR1 SQVTM and CDR2 ANQGSEA. This CDR3 comprises 12 residues. V lost 2 bases to trimming and J lost 8 bases, with 9 bases between them. CDR3 nucleotide sequence: TGCAGCGTTGAATTCGGAACCGAAAAACTGTTTTTT. Translating it yields CSVEFGTEKLFF.

Only one count was recorded for this clone. The rearrangement uses TRBV4-2 and TRBJ1-6; TRBD1 might be the D (6 bases). Between the trimmed V and J ends, which lost 3 bases and 14 bases, there was a span of 17 bases. The CDR3 spans 14 residues. Germline V gene sequence: CDR1 LGHNA, CDR2 YNFKEQ. CDR3 protein: CASSQTGEGLSLHF. DNA of the CDR3: TGTGCCAGCAGCCAGACAGGCGAAGGGTTGTCCCTCCACTTT.

This clone came up a few times. V is TRBV12-3 or TRBV12-4 and J is TRBJ2-7; either TRBD1 or TRBD2 may fit D (6 bases each). V was cut by 8 bases and J by 5 bases, with 16 bases left in between. The CDR3 totals 13 residues. The CDR3 nucleotides read TGTGCCAGCCTCTCTGGGGGGCATCACGAGCAGTACTTC. Translated: CASLSGGHHEQYF.

Remarks on this clone: Other DNA sequences in this specimen translate into the identical CDR3. The V and J genes are TRBV5-6 and TRBJ1-3; D unresolved. Germline lookup yields CDR1 SGHDT and CDR2 YYEEEE. V was shortened by 1 base and J by 1 base, with 6 bases between the two germline ends. This CDR3 is built from 14 residues. The CDR3 loop is CASSLTGSGNTIYF. CDR3 bases: TGTGCCAGCAGCTTGACTGGTTCTGGAAACACCATATATTTT.

The rearrangement links TRBV18 to TRBJ2-2; D may be TRBD2 (6 bases). The CDR3 covers 16 residues. Trimming removed 1 base from V and 5 bases from J, with 14 bases in between. Germline V gene lookup returns CDR1 KGHSH and CDR2 LQKENI. CDR3 region: CASSPLLGGTTGELFF. CDR3 coding DNA: TGTGCCAGCTCACCACTATTGGGAGGCACAACCGGGGAGCTGTTTTTT.

V usage is TRBV5-4 and J usage is TRBJ2-3, with 12 nucleotides matching TRBD2. The germline V gene has CDR1 SGHNT and CDR2 YYREEE (reference sequence). V shed 4 bases and J 4 bases; nucleotides not matched to a gene: 7. This CDR3 region has 16 residues. The CDR3 protein is CASSAKTSGSSDTQYF. The CDR3 DNA sequence: TGTGCCAGCAGCGCCAAGACTAGCGGGAGTTCAGATACGCAGTATTTT. The full variable domain, in which reference TRBV5-4 and TRBJ2-3 provide the parts outside the CDR3, is ETGVTQSPTHLIKTRGQQVTLRCSSQSGHNTVSWYQQALGQGPQFIFQYYREEENGRGNFPPRFSGLQFPNYSSELNVNALELDDSALYLCASSAKTSGSSDTQYFGPGTRLTVL.

The chain combines TRBV6-6 with TRBJ2-7; maybe TRBD1 (6 bases). The germline V and J ends were trimmed by 5 bases and 0 bases, with 17 bases remaining between them. Looked up from germline, CDR1 is MNHNY and CDR2 is SVGAGI (reference sequence). The CDR3 is 16 residues long. The chain's CDR3 is CASSPWGQGSSYEQYF. Here the CDR3 DNA reads TGTGCCAGCAGTCCGTGGGGACAAGGAAGCTCCTACGAGCAGTACTTC.